These 27 T cell receptor beta chains originate from one sample sequenced in a study of human T cells and chemical hapten exposure. The study's library attached unique molecular identifiers to single cDNA molecules. MiXCR, run by TCRdb on the reads, gives a single entry per CDR3 protein. The top ten hold around 1.5% of the sample, which has about 120,000 distinct CDR3 sequences, approximately 9% seen once. Whole blood that had not been fractionated was the source of extracted total RNA. Sequencing input: whole blood. The receptors originated from a human donor in good health. Some clones in this sample may be carry-over from other donors' samples.

This clonotype was observed many times. The V and J genes are TRBV10-3 and TRBJ1-2; a weak D match, TRBD1 (5 bases). Trimming shortened V by 0 bases and J by 8 bases, and 10 bases separated the two germline ends. Germline assignment: CDR1 ENHRY and CDR2 SYGVKD. This CDR3 spans 13 amino acids. CDR3 DNA: TGTGCCATCAGTGAGTCGGGGGAGGACGGCTACACCTTC. Translated, it gives CAISESGEDGYTF.

V usage is TRBV10-3 and J usage is TRBJ2-5; D is ambiguous. Per germline, CDR1 ENHRY and CDR2 SYGVKD. The CDR3 is made up of 17 amino acids. Between the trimmed V and J ends, which lost 2 bases and 2 bases, there was a span of 18 bases. In DNA, the CDR3 is TGTGCCATCAGTGAGCGTTTTGCGGCAGACACTCAAGAGACCCAGTACTTC. It translates to CAISERFAADTQETQYF.

Many counts were recorded for this clonotype. The V call is TRBV7-2, the J call TRBJ2-3; D call uncertain. Between the trimmed V and J ends, which lost 2 bases and 4 bases, there was a span of 10 bases. This CDR3 is 14 amino acids long. Germline V gives CDR1 SGHTA, CDR2 FQGNSA. CDR3 DNA sequence: TGTGCCAGCAGCTTACGGGTAGCCCCAGATACGCAGTATTTT. Translating it yields CASSLRVAPDTQYF.

The J gene is TRBJ2-7, the V gene TRBV6-1, with 8 bases aligning to TRBD2. This CDR3 is 13 amino acids long. V lost 8 bases to trimming and J lost 4 bases; unmatched junction nucleotides: 7. Germline CDR1 reads MNHNS; CDR2 reads SASEGT. The chain's CDR3 is CASQRGGAYEQYF. The CDR3 DNA follows: TGTGCCAGCCAACGGGGGGGCGCGTACGAGCAGTACTTC.

The sample holds many counts of this clonotype. The V call is TRBV6-6, the J call TRBJ2-6; D ambiguous. The CDR3 spans 13 residues. Trimming removed 11 bases from V and 0 bases from J, with 8 bases in between. Germline V gene sequence: CDR1 MNHNY, CDR2 SVGAGI (reference sequence). Written as DNA, the CDR3 is TGTGCCGCCTCGCTCTCTGGGGCCAACGTCCTGACTTTC. This translates into CAASLSGANVLTF.

This clonotype turned up a few times. V usage is TRBV6-2 or TRBV6-3 and J usage is TRBJ1-6, with TRBD1 identical over 10 bases. Germline V gene data show CDR1 as MNHEY and CDR2 as SVGEGT. Germline trimming cut 5 bases from V and 9 bases from J; bases unmatched to any gene: 7. CDR3 length: 15 amino acids. CDR3 sequence (DNA): TGTGCCAGCAGTAAACCGGGACAGGGGTCTTCACCCCTCCACTTT. Protein product: CASSKPGQGSSPLHF.

CDR3 coding DNA: TGTGCCAGCAGCCCGGAGGCGGGTTACGAGCAGTACTTC. Its protein is CASSPEAGYEQYF. V is TRBV7-2 and J is TRBJ2-7, with D possibly matching TRBD2 (5 bases). The CDR3 consists of 13 residues. Trimming removed 5 bases at V and 4 bases at J, with 12 bases between. Germline-derived CDR1 and CDR2 are SGHTA and FQGNSA. The full variable domain, with the rest looked up from reference TRBV7-2 and TRBJ2-7, is GAGVSQSPSNKVTEKGKDVELRCDPISGHTALYWYRQSLGQGLEFLIYFQGNSAPDKSGLPSDRFSAERTGGSVSTLTIQRTQQEDSAVYLCASSPEAGYEQYFGPGTRLTVT.

This clonotype came up many times. V usage is TRBV23-1 and J usage is TRBJ1-5; D possibly corresponds to TRBD1 (5 bases). TRBV23-1 qualifies as an ORF whose function is uncertain. Trimming shortened V by 0 bases and J by 1 base, and 10 bases separated the two germline ends. This CDR3 has 16 residues. The CDR3 region has the DNA TGCGCCAGCAGTCAATCGCGGCGGACAAGCAATCAGCCCCAGCATTTT. Protein product: CASSQSRRTSNQPQHF.

This clonotype occurred a few times. The rearrangement joins TRBV10-3 to TRBJ2-1; TRBD2 agrees at 11 bases. Germline V gives CDR1 ENHRY, CDR2 SYGVKD. The ends lost 5 bases at V and 7 bases at J; junction bases unmatched: 4. This CDR3 is built from 14 residues. The CDR3 coding sequence is TGTGCCATCAGTACTAGCGGGAGCTGGAATGAGCAGTTCTTC. Amino acid sequence: CAISTSGSWNEQFF.

The sample holds many counts of this clonotype. The genes are TRBV20-1 and TRBJ1-5, with D uncertain. CDR1 is DFQATT and CDR2 is SNEGSKA in the germline V gene (reference sequence). The CDR3 sequence is 15 residues long. V lost 0 bases and J lost 5, with 14 bases in between. The CDR3 loop reads CSAREIQPGYQPQHF. The CDR3 nucleotides read TGCAGTGCTAGAGAAATACAACCCGGTTATCAGCCCCAGCATTTT.

This sequence joins TRBV12-5 and TRBJ2-5; D remains ambiguous. The germline CDR1 and CDR2 sequences are LGHNT and FRNRAP. With 1 base removed from V and 10 bases from J, the gap between germline ends came to 13 bases. CDR3 length: 13 amino acids. The chain's CDR3 is CASGLGLQQSQYF. The CDR3 DNA reads as TGTGCTAGTGGTTTGGGACTCCAGCAGAGCCAGTACTTC.

At least ten counts were recorded for this clonotype. V gene TRBV14 combines with J gene TRBJ1-4; D gene unclear. V was cut by 4 bases and J by 8 bases, with 11 bases left in between. In germline, CDR1 is SGHDN, CDR2 FVKESK. The CDR3 has 13 amino acids. The CDR3 DNA reads as TGTGCCAGCAGCCTTCGGCCGAGCGAAAAACTGTTTTTT. The encoded protein is CASSLRPSEKLFF.

This clonotype showed up many times. The genes are TRBV19 and TRBJ2-6; 7 nucleotides agree with TRBD1. The J segment lost 3 bases and the V segment lost 3 bases, leaving 5 bases of the junction unmatched. The CDR3 has 16 amino acids. CDR1 LNHDA and CDR2 SQIVND come from the germline V gene (reference sequence). The CDR3 nucleotides read TGTGCCAGTAGTATTGTACAGGGGTATGGGGCCAACGTCCTGACTTTC. Its protein product is CASSIVQGYGANVLTF.

There are a few counts of this clonotype. This chain connects TRBV7-9 to TRBJ2-4, with 10 bases matching TRBD2. Germline CDR1 is SEHNR and CDR2 is FQNEAQ (reference sequence). After removal of 8 bases from V and 3 bases from J, the junction contained 10 bases not matched to a gene. This CDR3 region has 16 residues. The CDR3 DNA reads TGTGCCAGCTCCGGCCGGGTAGCGGGGGGCAAAAACATTCAGTACTTC. Amino acids: CASSGRVAGGKNIQYF.

In its sample, this clonotype was seen many times. This sequence joins TRBV20-1 and TRBJ1-6; D possibly corresponds to TRBD1 (6 bases). The CDR3 totals 14 residues. The germline gives CDR1 DFQATT, CDR2 SNEGSKA (reference sequence). The V end lost 0 bases, the J end lost 9 bases, and 12 bases lay between the germline ends. The DNA of the CDR3 is TGCAGTGCTAGAGATGGGGGGGCCTTTTCACCCCTCCACTTT. This codes for CSARDGGAFSPLHF.

In this sample, this clonotype turned up a few times. The gene calls are TRBV6-6 and TRBJ2-3; maybe TRBD2 (5 bases). The CDR3 is 14 residues long. Germline V gene lookup returns CDR1 MNHNY and CDR2 SVGAGI (reference sequence). V lost 5 bases to trimming and J lost 0 bases, with 9 bases between them. In DNA form, the CDR3 reads TGTGCCAGCAGTACGACTACTAGCACAGATACGCAGTATTTT. Protein sequence: CASSTTTSTDTQYF.

This clonotype was counted many times. The chain uses TRBV3-1 and TRBJ1-5; the D is unclear. Trimming removed 0 bases from V and 2 bases from J, with 8 bases in between. The CDR3 extends over 15 amino acids. Germline V lookup: CDR1 LGHDT, CDR2 YNNKEL (reference sequence). CDR3 loop: CASSQDLSRNQPQHF. In nucleotides, the CDR3 is TGTGCCAGCAGCCAAGATCTGTCACGCAATCAGCCCCAGCATTTT.

This clonotype appeared many times. The chain links TRBV12-3 or TRBV12-4 to TRBJ1-2; D gene unclear. V was shortened by 6 bases and J by 5 bases, with 13 bases between the two germline ends. This CDR3 has 13 amino acids. The CDR3 loop is CASSQGPEYGYTF. The DNA for the CDR3 is TGTGCCAGCAGCCAAGGACCCGAGTATGGCTACACCTTC.

The rearrangement joins TRBV6-6 to TRBJ1-5; TRBD1 matches at 9 bases. CDR3 length equals 17 residues. Per germline, CDR1 MNHNY and CDR2 SVGAGI (reference sequence). V lost 1 base and J lost 4; bases outside the gene matches: 8. This CDR3 reads CASSYLPGQGFNQPQHF. DNA for the CDR3: TGTGCCAGCAGTTACTTACCGGGACAGGGCTTTAATCAGCCCCAGCATTTT.

This clonotype was counted many times. The rearrangement links TRBV11-2 to TRBJ1-2; D call uncertain. Looked up from germline, CDR1 is SGHAT and CDR2 is FQNNGV. Trimming took off 4 bases at V and 7 bases at J, with 7 bases between the two ends. CDR3 size: 11 residues. This chain's CDR3 is CASSYKGGYTF. In DNA form, the CDR3 reads TGTGCCAGCAGCTATAAGGGTGGCTACACCTTC.

This clonotype was detected many times. The chain uses TRBV19 and TRBJ2-1; TRBD2 aligns across 10 bases. The germline V gene has CDR1 LNHDA and CDR2 SQIVND (reference sequence). J gave up 10 bases and V 4 bases, and 16 bases lay outside the gene matches. The length of the CDR3 is 17 residues. The CDR3 sequence is CASSKGAPSGRAVEQFF. The DNA for the CDR3 is TGTGCCAGTAGTAAGGGTGCCCCAAGCGGGAGGGCCGTAGAGCAGTTCTTC.

This clonotype was counted many times. The V gene is TRBV18, the J gene TRBJ2-7; 8 nucleotides line up with TRBD1. Germline CDR1 KGHSH, CDR2 LQKENI. This CDR3 spans 16 amino acids. V lost 6 bases and J lost 4; bases outside the gene matches: 14. CDR3 nucleotides: TGTGCCAGCTCGCAAAAAACTCCGGACAGGGTTTACGAGCAGTACTTC. Protein sequence: CASSQKTPDRVYEQYF.

This clonotype was counted at least ten times. V usage is TRBV7-9 and J usage is TRBJ1-5, with 8 bases identical to TRBD1. The V gene's germline CDR1 is SEHNR and CDR2 FQNEAQ (reference sequence). This CDR3 spans 14 amino acids. The junction had 2 bases not matched to a gene; V was cut back by 3 bases and J by 4 bases. Here the CDR3 reads CASSLGQANQPQHF. CDR3 in DNA: TGTGCCAGCAGCTTGGGACAGGCGAATCAGCCCCAGCATTTT. Full variable domain (missing parts from reference TRBV7-9 and TRBJ1-5): DTGVSQNPRHKITKRGQNVTFRCDPISEHNRLYWYRQTLGQGPEFLTYFQNEAQLEKSRLLSDRFSAERPKGSFSTLEIQRTEQGDSAMYLCASSLGQANQPQHFGDGTRLSIL.

The V and J genes are TRBV5-1 and TRBJ1-2; D is unclear. Germline assignment: CDR1 SGHRS and CDR2 YFSETQ. The CDR3 is 13 residues long. Trimming pared 2 bases from V and 2 bases from J, leaving 7 bases between. CDR3 in amino acids: CASSFEVNYGYTF. DNA for the CDR3: TGCGCCAGCAGCTTCGAGGTCAACTATGGCTACACCTTC.

This clonotype was counted at least ten times. The chain uses TRBV29-1 and TRBJ1-2; D possibly corresponds to TRBD1 (6 bases). CDR1 and CDR2 from the germline V gene are SQVTM and ANQGSEA. V gave up 7 bases and J gave up 6 bases, with 18 bases separating them. The CDR3 is made up of 13 amino acids. In nucleotides, the CDR3 is TGCAGCGCCGGGGGAGGGAGACAGGATGGCTACACCTTC. Amino acids: CSAGGGRQDGYTF.

V and J are TRBV12-3 or TRBV12-4 and TRBJ2-7, with D unclear. The CDR3 loop spans 15 amino acids. Between the trimmed V and J ends, which lost 5 bases and 2 bases, there was a span of 16 bases. The CDR3 protein is CASSPPLGITYEQYF. The CDR3 bases are TGTGCCAGCAGTCCCCCTTTGGGGATAACCTACGAGCAGTACTTC.

The chain carries TRBV4-1 and TRBJ1-5; 8 nucleotides line up with TRBD1. The CDR3 contains 17 residues. Germline values: CDR1 MGHRA, CDR2 YSYEKL. V dropped 1 base and J dropped 6; count of bases not matched to a gene: 11. In DNA, the CDR3 is TGCGCCAGCAGCCAAGTCCCCGCCAGGGGGCTGGGTCAGCCCCAGCATTTT. Translating gives CASSQVPARGLGQPQHF.